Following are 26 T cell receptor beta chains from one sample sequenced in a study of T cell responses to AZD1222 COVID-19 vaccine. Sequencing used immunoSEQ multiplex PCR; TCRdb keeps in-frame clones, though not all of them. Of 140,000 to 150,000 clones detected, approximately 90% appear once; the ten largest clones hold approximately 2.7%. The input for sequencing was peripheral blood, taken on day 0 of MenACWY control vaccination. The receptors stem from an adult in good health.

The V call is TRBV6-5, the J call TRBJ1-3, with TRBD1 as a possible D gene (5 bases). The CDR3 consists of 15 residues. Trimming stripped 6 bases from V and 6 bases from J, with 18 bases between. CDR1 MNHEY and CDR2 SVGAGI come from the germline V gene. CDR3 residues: CASSQQDAIKNTIYF. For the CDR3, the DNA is TGTGCCAGCAGCCAACAGGACGCGATTAAAAACACCATATATTTT.

DNA for the CDR3: TGTGCCAGCAGCGTAGGGGACTATTCCTACGAGCAGTACTTC. Translated: CASSVGDYSYEQYF. This chain joins TRBV9 and TRBJ2-7; the match to TRBD2 covers 7 bases. Germline assignment: CDR1 SGDLS and CDR2 YYNGEE. The CDR3 is 14 amino acids. After removal of 0 bases from V and 1 base from J, the junction contained 1 base not matched to a gene.

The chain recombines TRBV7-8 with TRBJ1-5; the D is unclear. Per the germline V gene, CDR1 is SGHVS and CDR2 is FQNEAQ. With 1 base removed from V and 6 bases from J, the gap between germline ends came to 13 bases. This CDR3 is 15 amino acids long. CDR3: CASSLERWRTQPQHF. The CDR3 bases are TGTGCCAGCAGCTTAGAGAGGTGGAGGACTCAGCCCCAGCATTTT.

DNA of the CDR3: TGTGCCAGCAGCAGAAGTACTACAGAGAACTATGGCTACACCTTC. It specifies CASSRSTTENYGYTF. The chain employs TRBV6-5 and TRBJ1-2; D uncertain. Germline CDR1 is MNHEY and CDR2 is SVGAGI. CDR3 length: 15 residues. The V and J ends lost 6 bases and 2 bases respectively, with 16 bases between them.

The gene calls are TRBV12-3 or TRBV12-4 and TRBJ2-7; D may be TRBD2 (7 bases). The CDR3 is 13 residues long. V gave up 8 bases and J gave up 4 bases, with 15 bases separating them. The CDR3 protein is CASGSGTLYEQYF. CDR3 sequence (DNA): TGTGCCAGCGGAAGCGGGACACTTTACGAGCAGTACTTC.

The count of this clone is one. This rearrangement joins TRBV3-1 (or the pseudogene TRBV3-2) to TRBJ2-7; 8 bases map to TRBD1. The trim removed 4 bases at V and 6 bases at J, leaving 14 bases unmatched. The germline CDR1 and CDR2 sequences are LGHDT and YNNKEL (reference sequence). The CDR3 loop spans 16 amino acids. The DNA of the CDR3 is TGTGCCAGCAGCCGTAGAACCGGGACAGGATCTGGCGAGCAGTACTTC. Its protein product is CASSRRTGTGSGEQYF.

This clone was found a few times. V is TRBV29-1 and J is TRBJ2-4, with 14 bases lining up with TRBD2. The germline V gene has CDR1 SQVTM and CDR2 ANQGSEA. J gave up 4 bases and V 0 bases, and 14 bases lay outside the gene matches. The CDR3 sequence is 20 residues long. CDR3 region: CSVEDRGTSGGQGIKNIQYF. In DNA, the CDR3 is TGCAGCGTTGAAGATCGGGGGACTAGCGGGGGACAAGGAATAAAAAACATTCAGTACTTC.

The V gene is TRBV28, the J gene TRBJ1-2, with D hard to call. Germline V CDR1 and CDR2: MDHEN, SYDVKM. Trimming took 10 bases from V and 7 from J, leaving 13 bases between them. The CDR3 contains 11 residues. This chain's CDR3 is CATTTPGGYTF. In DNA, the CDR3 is TGTGCCACCACTACCCCGGGTGGCTACACCTTC.

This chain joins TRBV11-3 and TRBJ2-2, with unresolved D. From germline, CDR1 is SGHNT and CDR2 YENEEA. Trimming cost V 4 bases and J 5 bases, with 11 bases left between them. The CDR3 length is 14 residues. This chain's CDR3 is CASSSDPRTGELFF. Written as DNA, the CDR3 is TGTGCCAGCAGCTCGGACCCGAGGACCGGGGAGCTGTTTTTT.

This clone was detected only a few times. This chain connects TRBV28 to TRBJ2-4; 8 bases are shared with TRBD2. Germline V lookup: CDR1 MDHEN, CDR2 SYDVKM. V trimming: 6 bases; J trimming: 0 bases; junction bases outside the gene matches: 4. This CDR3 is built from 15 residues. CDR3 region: CASRSSGLAKNIQYF. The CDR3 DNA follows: TGTGCCAGCAGATCTAGCGGGCTAGCCAAAAACATTCAGTACTTC.

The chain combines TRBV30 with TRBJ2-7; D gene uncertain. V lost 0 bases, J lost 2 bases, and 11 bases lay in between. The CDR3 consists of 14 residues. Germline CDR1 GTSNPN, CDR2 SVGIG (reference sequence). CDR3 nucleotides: TGTGCCTGGAGTGTATGGTCCGGAACCTACGAGCAGTACTTC. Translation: CAWSVWSGTYEQYF.

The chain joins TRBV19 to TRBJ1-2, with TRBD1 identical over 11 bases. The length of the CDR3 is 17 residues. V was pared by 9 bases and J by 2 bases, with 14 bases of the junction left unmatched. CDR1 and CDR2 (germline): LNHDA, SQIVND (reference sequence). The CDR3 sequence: CASLERTGGHMNYGYTF. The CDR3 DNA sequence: TGTGCCAGCCTAGAAAGGACAGGGGGCCATATGAACTATGGCTACACCTTC.

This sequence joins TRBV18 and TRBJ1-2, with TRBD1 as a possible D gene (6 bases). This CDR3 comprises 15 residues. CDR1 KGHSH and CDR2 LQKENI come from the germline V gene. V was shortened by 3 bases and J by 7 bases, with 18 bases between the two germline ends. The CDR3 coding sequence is TGTGCCAGCTCACCCCGGGGGCAGAACTACGGTGGCTACACCTTC. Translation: CASSPRGQNYGGYTF. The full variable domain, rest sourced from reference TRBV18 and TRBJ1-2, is NAGVMQNPRHLVRRRGQEARLRCSPMKGHSHVYWYRQLPEEGLKFMVYLQKENIIDESGMPKERFSAEFPKEGPSILRIQQVVRGDSAAYFCASSPRGQNYGGYTFGSGTRLTVV.

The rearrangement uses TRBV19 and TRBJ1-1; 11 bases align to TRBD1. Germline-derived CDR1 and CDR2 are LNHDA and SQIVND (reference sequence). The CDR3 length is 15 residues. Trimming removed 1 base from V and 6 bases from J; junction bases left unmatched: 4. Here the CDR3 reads CASSIGGTGGPEAFF. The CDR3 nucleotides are TGTGCCAGTAGTATAGGTGGGACAGGGGGACCTGAAGCTTTCTTT.

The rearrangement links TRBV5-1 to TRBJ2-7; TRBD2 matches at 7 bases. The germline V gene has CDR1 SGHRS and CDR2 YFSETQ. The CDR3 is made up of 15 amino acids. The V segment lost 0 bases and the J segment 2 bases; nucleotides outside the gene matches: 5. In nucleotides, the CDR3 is TGCGCCAGCAGCTTGGACGGGGGGAGGGCCTACGAGCAGTACTTC. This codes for CASSLDGGRAYEQYF. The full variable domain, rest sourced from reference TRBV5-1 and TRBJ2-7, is KAGVTQTPRYLIKTRGQQVTLSCSPISGHRSVSWYQQTPGQGLQFLFEYFSETQRNKGNFPGRFSGRQFSNSRSEMNVSTLELGDSALYLCASSLDGGRAYEQYFGPGTRLTVT.

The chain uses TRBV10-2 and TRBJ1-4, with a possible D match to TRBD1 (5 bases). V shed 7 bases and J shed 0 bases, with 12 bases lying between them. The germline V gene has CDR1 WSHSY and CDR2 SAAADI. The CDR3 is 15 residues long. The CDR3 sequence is CASMAGGTTNEKLFF. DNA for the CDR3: TGCGCCAGCATGGCTGGGGGAACAACTAATGAAAAACTGTTTTTT.

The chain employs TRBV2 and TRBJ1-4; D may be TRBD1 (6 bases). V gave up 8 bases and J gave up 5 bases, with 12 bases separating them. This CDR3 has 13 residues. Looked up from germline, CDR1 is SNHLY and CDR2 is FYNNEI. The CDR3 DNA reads TGTGCCAGCCGGACAGAAGTAAATGAAAAACTGTTTTTT. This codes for CASRTEVNEKLFF.

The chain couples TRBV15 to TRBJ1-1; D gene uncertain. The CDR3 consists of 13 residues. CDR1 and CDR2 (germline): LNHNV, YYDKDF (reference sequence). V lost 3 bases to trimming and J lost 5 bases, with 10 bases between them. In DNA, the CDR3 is TGTGCCACCAGCAGGAGGACTGGGACTGAAGCTTTCTTT. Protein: CATSRRTGTEAFF.

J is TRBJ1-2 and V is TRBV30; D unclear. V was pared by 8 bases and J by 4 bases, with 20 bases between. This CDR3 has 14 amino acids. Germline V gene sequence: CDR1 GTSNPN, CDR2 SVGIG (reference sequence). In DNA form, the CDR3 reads TGTGCCCGGAATCGAGCGGGCAGACCCTATGGCTACACCTTC. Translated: CARNRAGRPYGYTF.

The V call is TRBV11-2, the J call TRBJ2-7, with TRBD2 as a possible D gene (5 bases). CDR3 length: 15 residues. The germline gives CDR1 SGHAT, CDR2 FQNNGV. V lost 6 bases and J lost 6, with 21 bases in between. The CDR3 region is CASRGIRGKGSEQYF. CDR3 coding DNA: TGTGCCAGCAGAGGAATTAGAGGGAAGGGTAGCGAGCAGTACTTC. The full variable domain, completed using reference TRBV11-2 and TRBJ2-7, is EAGVAQSPRYKIIEKRQSVAFWCNPISGHATLYWYQQILGQGPKLLIQFQNNGVVDDSQLPKDRFSAERLKGVDSTLKIQPAKLEDSAVYLCASRGIRGKGSEQYFGPGTRLTVT.

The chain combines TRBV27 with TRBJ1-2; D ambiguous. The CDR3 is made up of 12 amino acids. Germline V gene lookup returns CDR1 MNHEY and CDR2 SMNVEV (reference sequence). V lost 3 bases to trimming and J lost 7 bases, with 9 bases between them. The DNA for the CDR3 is TGTGCCAGCAGTTTCGATGGGTCTGGCTACACCTTC. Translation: CASSFDGSGYTF.

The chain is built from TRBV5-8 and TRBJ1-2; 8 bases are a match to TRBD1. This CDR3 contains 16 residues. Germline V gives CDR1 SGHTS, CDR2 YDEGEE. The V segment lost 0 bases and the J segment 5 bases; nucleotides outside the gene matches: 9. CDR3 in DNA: TGTGCCAGCAGCTTGGGCCTCCGGACAGGGCAATATGGCTACACCTTC. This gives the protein CASSLGLRTGQYGYTF.

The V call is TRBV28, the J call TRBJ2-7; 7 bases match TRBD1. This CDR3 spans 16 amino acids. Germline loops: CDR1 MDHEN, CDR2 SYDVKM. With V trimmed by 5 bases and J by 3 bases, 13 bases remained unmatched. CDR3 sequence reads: CASSPSTGFRIYEQYF. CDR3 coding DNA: TGTGCCAGCAGTCCGTCGACAGGGTTTCGAATCTACGAGCAGTACTTC.

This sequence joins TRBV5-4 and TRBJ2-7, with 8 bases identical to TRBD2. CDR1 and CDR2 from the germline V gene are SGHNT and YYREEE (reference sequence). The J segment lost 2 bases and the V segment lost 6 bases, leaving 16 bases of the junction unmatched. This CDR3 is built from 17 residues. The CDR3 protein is CASTWGLERERTYEQYF. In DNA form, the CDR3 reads TGTGCCAGCACCTGGGGGTTGGAGCGGGAGCGGACCTACGAGCAGTACTTC.

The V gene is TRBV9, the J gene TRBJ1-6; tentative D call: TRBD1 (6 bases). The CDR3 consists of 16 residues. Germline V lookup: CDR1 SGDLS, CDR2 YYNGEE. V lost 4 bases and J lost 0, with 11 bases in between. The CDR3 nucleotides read TGTGCCAGCAGCCATGCACAGGGCTCCTATAATTCACCCCTCCACTTT. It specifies CASSHAQGSYNSPLHF.

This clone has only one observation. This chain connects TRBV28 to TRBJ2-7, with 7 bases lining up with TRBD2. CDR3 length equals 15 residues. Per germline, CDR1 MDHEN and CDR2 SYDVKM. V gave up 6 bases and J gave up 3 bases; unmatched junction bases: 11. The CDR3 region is CASRRMGAGDYEQYF. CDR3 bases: TGTGCCAGCAGGCGCATGGGTGCGGGAGACTACGAGCAGTACTTC.